Listed below are T cell receptor beta chains from one sample, sequenced in a study of blood T cell repertoires in COVID-19. The table came from immunoSEQ multiplex PCR; TCRdb's copy has only in-frame clones and leaves some out. The data show 80,000 to 100,000 clones, about 85% seen once. The sequenced sample consisted of peripheral blood. The origin of the receptors is a man between 65 and 85 years old with acute or convalescent COVID-19. The CDR3 runs from the conserved cysteine through the conserved F or W. Fields, in order: J gene, V gene, D gene, clone size, CDR3 protein, CDR3 DNA. A D gene is named only where the DNA matches it firmly. Clone size is not always given. Where it is, it says once, few, many or a class for expanded clones.

J: TRBJ2-2
V: TRBV10-3
D: -
size: -
CDR3: CAAKTESNTGELFF
DNA: TGTGCCGCAAAGACGGAGTCTAACACCGGGGAGCTGTTTTTT

J: TRBJ2-7
V: TRBV7-8
D: -
size: -
CDR3: CASSLGATPTYEQYF
DNA: TGTGCCAGCAGCTTAGGGGCAACCCCAACCTACGAGCAGTACTTC

J: TRBJ2-7
V: TRBV7-8
D: -
size: -
CDR3: CASSLVGGGYEQYF
DNA: TGTGCCAGCAGCTTAGTCGGGGGTGGATACGAGCAGTACTTC

J: TRBJ1-2
V: TRBV5-1
D: -
size: -
CDR3: CASSSHNRVGDGYTF
DNA: TGCGCCAGCAGCTCTCATAACAGGGTCGGAGACGGCTACACCTTC

J: TRBJ2-2
V: TRBV19
D: TRBD2
size: -
CDR3: CASSSLAGANTGELFF
DNA: TGTGCCAGTAGTTCACTAGCGGGGGCCAACACCGGGGAGCTGTTTTTT

J: TRBJ1-5
V: TRBV28
D: -
size: -
CDR3: CASILRGGRLSNQPQHF
DNA: TGTGCCAGCATCCTAAGGGGAGGGAGATTGAGCAATCAGCCCCAGCATTTT

J: TRBJ1-1
V: TRBV5-1
D: TRBD1
size: -
CDR3: CASSLAAGRFSTGVNTEAFF
DNA: TGCGCCAGCAGCTTGGCCGCCGGCCGGTTCTCGACAGGGGTGAACACTGAAGCTTTCTTT

J: TRBJ2-1
V: TRBV9
D: TRBD2
size: -
CDR3: CASSVLAGGRNEQFF
DNA: TGTGCCAGCAGCGTCTTAGCGGGGGGCAGGAATGAGCAGTTCTTC

J: TRBJ2-7
V: TRBV4-1
D: -
size: -
CDR3: CASSEPTGTWAYEQYF
DNA: TGCGCCAGCAGCGAACCCACCGGGACTTGGGCCTACGAGCAGTACTTC

J: TRBJ1-2
V: TRBV7-9
D: -
size: -
CDR3: CASSPQDRHGYTF
DNA: TGTGCCAGCAGCCCACAGGACCGACATGGCTACACCTTC

J: TRBJ1-2
V: TRBV28
D: -
size: -
CDR3: CASSPDGSYGYTF
DNA: TGTGCCAGCAGTCCGGATGGGAGCTATGGCTACACCTTC

J: TRBJ1-4
V: TRBV11-2
D: -
size: -
CDR3: CASSFAGDSHGFF
DNA: TGTGCCAGCAGCTTCGCGGGCGACTCCCATGGTTTTTTT

J: TRBJ2-5
V: TRBV5-6
D: TRBD2
size: -
CDR3: CASSSPRGGGVETQYF
DNA: TGTGCCAGCAGTTCGCCCCGGGGCGGGGGGGTAGAGACCCAGTACTTC

J: TRBJ2-5
V: TRBV6-2/TRBV6-3
D: TRBD2
size: -
CDR3: CASSYSILAGGRETQYF
DNA: TGTGCCAGCAGTTACTCGATACTAGCGGGTGGGCGGGAGACCCAGTACTTC

J: TRBJ1-6
V: TRBV14
D: TRBD1
size: -
CDR3: CASSQVTGFGSPLHF
DNA: TGTGCCAGCAGCCAAGTGACAGGGTTTGGTTCACCCCTCCACTTT

J: TRBJ2-5
V: TRBV21-1
D: -
size: -
CDR3: CASSNRDRGWGETQYF
DNA: TGTGCCAGCAGCAACCGGGACAGGGGCTGGGGAGAGACCCAGTACTTC

J: TRBJ2-3
V: TRBV27
D: TRBD1
size: -
CDR3: CASSLWTGNTDTQYF
DNA: TGTGCCAGCAGTTTATGGACAGGGAACACAGATACGCAGTATTTT

J: TRBJ1-2
V: TRBV5-1
D: TRBD1
size: -
CDR3: CASSYQDRGDYGYTF
DNA: TGCGCCAGCAGCTACCAGGACAGGGGGGACTATGGCTACACCTTC

J: TRBJ1-1
V: TRBV5-4
D: TRBD1
size: few
CDR3: CASSLDRGRNTEAFF
DNA: TGTGCCAGCAGCTTGGACAGGGGCCGAAACACTGAAGCTTTCTTT

J: TRBJ2-3
V: TRBV6-1
D: -
size: -
CDR3: CASSEERDTQYF
DNA: TGTGCCAGCAGTGAAGAGCGTGATACGCAGTATTTT

J: TRBJ1-3
V: TRBV30
D: -
size: -
CDR3: CAWTFGGASGNTIYF
DNA: TGTGCCTGGACCTTTGGAGGGGCGTCTGGAAACACCATATATTTT